These 26 T cell receptor beta chains were all obtained from the same sample, sequenced in a study of shared clonotypes between healthy human individuals. Libraries were prepared by immunoSEQ multiplex PCR; TCRdb keeps only in-frame clonotypes and omits some of them. The sample contains about 2.4 million clones, approximately 93% of which appear only once. The material sequenced was naive CD4+ T cells from PBMCs. The subset was: CD45RA+ positively selected. All receptors derive from a man aged 18-30 years in good health. Some clones in this sample may be carry-over from other donors' samples.

The CDR3 region has the DNA TGTGCCAGCAGCTTGGAGGCTAGCGGAAGGGAGCAGTTCTTC. Its protein product is CASSLEASGREQFF. This chain links TRBV5-4 with TRBJ2-1, with 7 positions matching TRBD2. Trimming took 0 bases from V and 10 from J; bases not matched to a gene: 7. The CDR3 length is 14 residues. The germline V gene encodes CDR1 SGHNT and CDR2 YYREEE (reference sequence).

A single count supports this clone. Other DNA sequences in the same sample also yield this CDR3. Here the CDR3 reads CASRDGTNEKLFF. The DNA of the CDR3 is TGTGCCAGCAGGGACGGAACTAATGAAAAACTGTTTTTT. The chain carries TRBV19 and TRBJ1-4; tentative D call: TRBD1 (5 bases). The CDR3 runs to 13 residues. Germline V CDR1 and CDR2: LNHDA, SQIVND (reference sequence). Trimming removed 9 bases from V and 1 base from J, with 9 bases in between.

This chain joins TRBV30 and TRBJ2-2; 9 nucleotides align to TRBD1. Trimming cost V 4 bases and J 5 bases; bases outside gene matches: 14. Germline CDR1 reads GTSNPN; CDR2 reads SVGIG (reference sequence). This CDR3 comprises 17 residues. The CDR3 loop reads CAWTSARTGASTGELFF. The CDR3 DNA reads as TGTGCCTGGACCTCAGCAAGGACAGGGGCCTCTACCGGGGAGCTGTTTTTT.

The chain uses TRBV7-7 and TRBJ2-7; maybe TRBD1 (5 bases). This CDR3 region has 13 residues. V was pared by 5 bases and J by 4 bases, with 12 bases between. Germline CDR1 SSHAT, CDR2 FNYEAQ (reference sequence). CDR3 protein: CASSASQGYEQYF. Here the CDR3 DNA reads TGTGCCAGCAGCGCCTCCCAGGGTTACGAGCAGTACTTC.

With regard to this clone: The same CDR3 arises from other DNA sequences in this sample as well. The V call is TRBV19, the J call TRBJ2-3; no definite D call. CDR1 and CDR2 from the germline V gene are LNHDA and SQIVND (reference sequence). This CDR3 has 13 residues. The V and J ends lost 4 bases and 0 bases respectively, with 5 bases between them. CDR3 in amino acids: CASSSPSTDTQYF. In DNA form, the CDR3 reads TGTGCCAGTAGTAGCCCTAGCACAGATACGCAGTATTTT.

The chain links TRBV5-6 to TRBJ2-1; D remains unclear. Germline assignment: CDR1 SGHDT and CDR2 YYEEEE. Trimming left V 6 bases short and J 10 bases short, with 11 bases between. This CDR3 comprises 11 residues. The CDR3 sequence is CASIINGEQFF. In DNA form, the CDR3 reads TGTGCCAGCATCATTAATGGGGAGCAGTTCTTC.

This rearrangement joins TRBV6-1 to TRBJ2-7; 7 bases map to TRBD1. V trimming: 7 bases; J trimming: 9 bases; junction bases outside the gene matches: 15. Germline CDR1 is MNHNS and CDR2 is SASEGT. This CDR3 is 14 amino acids long. CDR3 sequence reads: CASIPGTATSRQYF. The CDR3 DNA is TGTGCCAGCATTCCCGGGACAGCTACGAGTAGGCAGTACTTC.

This clone was recorded a few times. CDR3 DNA sequence: TGTGCCAGCAGCTTAGGACAGGTTCCCTCCTATGGCTACACCTTC. This encodes CASSLGQVPSYGYTF. The chain joins TRBV7-9 to TRBJ1-2; TRBD1 is a possible D gene (6 bases). This CDR3 has 15 amino acids. Germline V CDR1 and CDR2: SEHNR, FQNEAQ (reference sequence). Deletions cut 1 base from V and 4 bases from J, with 13 bases between.

This clone occurred once. The chain employs TRBV11-2 and TRBJ2-1; 12 positions match TRBD2. With 7 bases clipped from V and 2 bases from J, the junction kept 15 bases outside the gene matches. Per the germline V gene, CDR1 is SGHAT and CDR2 is FQNNGV. This CDR3 has 19 amino acids. In nucleotides, the CDR3 is TGTGCCAGCACTGGACCGGGACTAGCGGGCACCCCGCCCTACAATGAGCAGTTCTTC. As protein: CASTGPGLAGTPPYNEQFF. The full variable domain, with the rest looked up from reference TRBV11-2 and TRBJ2-1, is EAGVAQSPRYKIIEKRQSVAFWCNPISGHATLYWYQQILGQGPKLLIQFQNNGVVDDSQLPKDRFSAERLKGVDSTLKIQPAKLEDSAVYLCASTGPGLAGTPPYNEQFFGPGTRLTVL.

The chain links TRBV5-1 to TRBJ2-3, with TRBD1 identical over 10 bases. This CDR3 comprises 16 residues. Germline assignment: CDR1 SGHRS and CDR2 YFSETQ. V trimming: 3 bases; J trimming: 9 bases; junction bases outside the gene matches: 13. CDR3 amino acids: CASSSPGTGEHQTQYF. The CDR3, as DNA: TGCGCCAGCAGCTCTCCTGGGACAGGGGAGCATCAGACGCAGTATTTT.

The J gene is TRBJ2-7, the V gene TRBV6-5; D unclear. This CDR3 contains 14 residues. The germline gives CDR1 MNHEY, CDR2 SVGAGI. Trimming took off 2 bases at V and 7 bases at J, with 15 bases between the two ends. The CDR3 region is CASSYPPPFGEQYF. For the CDR3, the DNA is TGTGCCAGCAGTTACCCCCCACCGTTTGGGGAGCAGTACTTC.

Concerning this clone: Other nucleotide sequences in the sample specify the same CDR3. The chain couples TRBV7-9 to TRBJ2-3; no definite D call. CDR3 length: 16 residues. The V gene lost 2 bases and the J gene lost 0 bases, with 12 bases spanning the gap. Germline V gene data show CDR1 as SEHNR and CDR2 as FQNEAQ (reference sequence). The CDR3 region is CASSLTGGRSTDTQYF. DNA for the CDR3: TGTGCCAGCAGCTTAACCGGTGGTAGGAGCACAGATACGCAGTATTTT.

The rearrangement links TRBV10-3 to TRBJ2-1, with 7 bases fitting TRBD2. This CDR3 has 19 amino acids. CDR1 is ENHRY, CDR2 SYGVKD, per germline. The ends lost 8 bases at V and 2 bases at J; junction bases unmatched: 21. The CDR3: CAIQAPGGSAINTYNEQFF. The DNA of the CDR3 is TGTGCCATCCAGGCACCGGGCGGGAGCGCTATCAATACCTACAATGAGCAGTTCTTC.

As regards this clone: The sample carries other DNA sequences with the same CDR3. V and J are TRBV5-1 and TRBJ2-7; 12 bases align to TRBD2. Per the germline V gene, CDR1 is SGHRS and CDR2 is YFSETQ. CDR3 length: 15 residues. V dropped 3 bases and J dropped 3; count of bases not matched to a gene: 4. The CDR3 region is CASSSLAGGDYEQYF. CDR3 sequence (DNA): TGCGCCAGCAGCTCCCTAGCGGGGGGGGACTACGAGCAGTACTTC.

A few counts support this clone. The rearrangement uses TRBV9 and TRBJ1-5; D is uncertain. Germline assignment: CDR1 SGDLS and CDR2 YYNGEE. The length of the CDR3 is 14 residues. V was trimmed by 3 bases and J by 3 bases, leaving 10 bases between them. The CDR3 region is CASSAANTNQPQHF. As DNA, the CDR3 is TGTGCCAGCAGCGCGGCGAACACCAATCAGCCCCAGCATTTT.

V gene TRBV2 combines with J gene TRBJ2-1; D is possibly TRBD2 (5 bases). The length of the CDR3 is 14 residues. Germline loops: CDR1 SNHLY, CDR2 FYNNEI. V lost 10 bases, J lost 0 bases, and 13 bases lay in between. CDR3 DNA sequence: TGTGCCATTAAACAAGGACTCTCCTACAATGAGCAGTTCTTC. This encodes CAIKQGLSYNEQFF.

V and J are TRBV5-1 and TRBJ2-1; 14 bases align to TRBD2. Trimming cost V 3 bases and J 2 bases; bases outside gene matches: 4. The CDR3 covers 17 residues. The germline CDR1 and CDR2 sequences are SGHRS and YFSETQ. The DNA of the CDR3 is TGCGCCAGCAGCTGGGGACTAGCGGGAGAGGCCTACAATGAGCAGTTCTTC. It translates to CASSWGLAGEAYNEQFF.

V and J are TRBV7-2 and TRBJ2-1; no clear D. Germline CDR1 SGHTA, CDR2 FQGNSA. V was trimmed by 1 base and J by 5 bases, leaving 6 bases between them. The length of the CDR3 is 13 residues. Written as DNA, the CDR3 is TGTGCCAGCAGCTTAGTTCTGAACAATGAGCAGTTCTTC. Its translation is CASSLVLNNEQFF. The variable domain in full, with the rest retrieved from reference TRBV7-2 and TRBJ2-1, is GAGVSQSPSNKVTEKGKDVELRCDPISGHTALYWYRQSLGQGLEFLIYFQGNSAPDKSGLPSDRFSAERTGGSVSTLTIQRTQQEDSAVYLCASSLVLNNEQFFGPGTRLTVL.

The genes are TRBV18 and TRBJ2-5; 8 positions match TRBD1. The V gene end was trimmed by 6 bases and the J gene end by 3 bases; junction bases not matched to a gene: 3. Germline CDR1 is KGHSH and CDR2 is LQKENI. This CDR3 is built from 13 residues. CDR3 residues: CASSMDREETQYF. CDR3 coding DNA: TGTGCCAGCTCGATGGACAGGGAAGAGACCCAGTACTTC.

The DNA for the CDR3 is TGTGCCAGCGGGCTAGCGGGACAGAATGAGCAGTTCTTC. Amino acid sequence: CASGLAGQNEQFF. The rearrangement uses TRBV5-5 and TRBJ2-1, with TRBD2 matching over 9 bases. This CDR3 region has 13 residues. The ends lost 7 bases at V and 7 bases at J; junction bases unmatched: 6. Per germline, CDR1 SGHKS and CDR2 YYEKEE (reference sequence).

This chain uses TRBV7-2 with TRBJ1-1; possible D gene TRBD1, 5 bases. Germline-derived CDR1 and CDR2 are SGHTA and FQGNSA. Trimming took 4 bases from V and 0 from J, leaving 18 bases between them. The CDR3 totals 17 residues. The CDR3 DNA sequence: TGTGCCAGCAGCTCGGGAGGGGCAGGCCGAATGAACACTGAAGCTTTCTTT. Translating it yields CASSSGGAGRMNTEAFF.

This chain links TRBV19 with TRBJ1-5, with D perhaps TRBD1 (5 bases). The CDR3 extends over 15 amino acids. The germline V gene has CDR1 LNHDA and CDR2 SQIVND (reference sequence). V was trimmed by 9 bases and J by 4 bases, leaving 19 bases between them. CDR3 DNA sequence: TGTGCCAGCGCCTCGGGGGTGGTAAGGAATCAGCCCCAGCATTTT. Protein sequence: CASASGVVRNQPQHF.

The CDR3 DNA reads TGTGCCAGCACCCCAGTACGGGGGGAGACCCAGTACTTC. Protein: CASTPVRGETQYF. The chain uses TRBV11-1 and TRBJ2-5; the D gene is possibly TRBD2 (6 bases). Germline CDR1 and CDR2: SGHAT and FQDESV (reference sequence). Trimming stripped 7 bases from V and 5 bases from J, with 14 bases between. The CDR3 length is 13 residues.

The V gene is TRBV6-4, the J gene TRBJ1-2; possible D gene TRBD1, 5 bases. Trimming cost V 3 bases and J 2 bases, with 10 bases left between them. The CDR3 consists of 14 residues. Germline values: CDR1 MRHNA, CDR2 SNTAGT. CDR3 amino acids: CASSEGQGNYGYTF. DNA of the CDR3: TGTGCCAGCAGTGAGGGGCAGGGCAACTATGGCTACACCTTC.

Comment on this clone: The same CDR3 also results from other DNA sequences found in this sample. This chain links TRBV30 with TRBJ2-7; tentatively, D is TRBD2 (5 bases). V dropped 4 bases and J dropped 1 base, with 11 bases sitting between them. Germline V CDR1 and CDR2: GTSNPN, SVGIG (reference sequence). This CDR3 comprises 13 residues. The CDR3 loop reads CAWNSGRSYEQYF. CDR3 in DNA: TGTGCCTGGAATTCGGGAAGATCCTACGAGCAGTACTTC.

This chain joins TRBV5-4 and TRBJ2-5; D gene uncertain. This CDR3 has 14 amino acids. V lost 0 bases and J 3 bases, leaving 9 bases between the germline ends. Germline V lookup: CDR1 SGHNT, CDR2 YYREEE (reference sequence). The CDR3 coding sequence is TGTGCCAGCAGCTTGGATCGCAGAAAAGAGACCCAGTACTTC. This sequence encodes CASSLDRRKETQYF.